The clone carrying this T cell receptor (beta chain) was observed a few times. The target antigen is unknown. These data are taken from a study of cytomegalovirus exposure and HLA in healthy donors. Overall study context: It was reported in a later analysis that the same platform had been used for the 120 validation repertoires as for the roughly 650 first-cohort repertoires.

Only in-frame clones appear in the TCRdb table, and some are missing; sequencing was by immunoSEQ multiplex PCR. Of about 82,000 clones in the sample, around 94% are singletons; the top ten hold roughly 0.74%. Germline values: CDR1 MNHEY, CDR2 SVGAGI. After removal of 6 bases from V and 3 bases from J, the junction contained 4 bases not matched to a gene. The CDR3 is 13 amino acids. Points from the study as a whole: A classifier reportedly called cytomegalovirus status with high sensitivity and specificity. The study labeled 150 to 200 TCR beta chains cytomegalovirus-associated. A later analysis found first-cohort TCR clusters tended to co-occur in the 90 to 150 validation repertoires.

The sample taken for sequencing was PBMCs. The TCR was taken from a man younger than 30 in good health and CMV-seronegative. The gene calls are TRBV6-5 and TRBJ1-2; 7 bases map to TRBD1. Here the CDR3 DNA reads TGTGCCAGCAGCCGGGACAGAGACTATGGCTACACCTTC. Translated, it gives CASSRDRDYGYTF.